These T cell receptor beta chains were read from a single sample in a study of regulatory T cells in long-lasting Graves disease. TCRdb itself ran the multiplex PCR reads through MiXCR, one entry per CDR3 protein. The sample lists 500,000 or so distinct CDR3 sequences, 15% to 20% occurring once. The same data also contributed to another study, on T cells in Graves' hyperthyroidism and ophthalmopathy.

The sample here was peripheral blood mononuclear cells (PBMCs), taken at new diagnosis, from a patient treated with antithyroid drugs. The receptor set was obtained from a woman aged 35-65 years with Graves disease. CDR3s include the opening cysteine and the closing phenylalanine or tryptophan. A D gene is named only where the DNA matches it firmly. Only some rows state a clone size, as once, few, many or a class for expanded clones.

>TRBJ1-1|TRBD1|TRBV7-2|NA
CASSSRGQGKKAFF
TGTGCCAGCAGCTCTAGAGGACAGGGGAAAAAAGCTTTCTTT
>TRBJ2-1|TRBD2|TRBV11-1|many
CASRGTPGTSGVGTNYNEQFF
TGTGCCAGCAGAGGGACCCCCGGGACTAGCGGGGTAGGTACGAACTACAATGAGCAGTTCTTC
>TRBJ1-6|NA|TRBV14|NA
CASSGQFNSPLHF
TGTGCCAGCAGCGGACAGTTTAATTCACCCCTCCACTTT
>TRBJ1-1|NA|TRBV10-3|few
CAIRIGAGLNTEAFF
TGTGCCATCAGGATAGGAGCAGGGTTGAACACTGAAGCTTTCTTT
>TRBJ2-5|TRBD2|TRBV9|few
CASSVGGTSLETQYF
TGTGCCAGCAGCGTAGGGGGGACTAGCTTGGAGACCCAGTACTTC
>TRBJ2-1|NA|TRBV20-1|NA
CSAASVWGLNEQFF
TGCAGTGCTGCGTCAGTCTGGGGTTTGAATGAGCAGTTCTTC
>TRBJ1-4|TRBD1|TRBV6-4|NA
CASSEEAGGNEKLFF
TGTGCCAGCAGTGAAGAGGCAGGGGGCAATGAAAAACTGTTTTTT
>TRBJ1-2|NA|TRBV5-1|NA
CASSDQINYGYTF
TGCGCCAGCAGCGACCAGATTAACTATGGCTACACCTTC
>TRBJ2-2|NA|TRBV2|many
CASNRRNTGELFF
TGTGCCAGCAATCGTAGGAACACCGGGGAGCTGTTTTTT
>TRBJ1-1|NA|TRBV7-6|NA
CASSLQVESKAFF
TGTGCCAGCAGCTTACAGGTTGAGTCAAAAGCTTTCTTT
>TRBJ1-4|TRBD1|TRBV6-1|NA
CASPPGNPGQGNEKLFF
TGTGCCAGCCCACCGGGAAATCCGGGACAGGGGAATGAAAAACTGTTTTTT
>TRBJ1-2|NA|TRBV29-1|NA
CSVPDVGLGYGYTF
TGCAGCGTCCCCGATGTTGGATTGGGGTATGGCTACACCTTC
>TRBJ1-6|NA|TRBV12-3/TRBV12-4|many
CASRKQGGYNSPLHF
TGTGCCAGCAGGAAACAGGGTGGCTATAATTCACCCCTCCACTTT
>TRBJ1-1|NA|TRBV12-3/TRBV12-4|many
CASSFGRGAFF
TGTGCCAGCAGTTTCGGACGGGGAGCTTTCTTT
>TRBJ1-2|NA|TRBV30|few
CAWSAGAGYTF
TGTGCCTGGAGTGCAGGGGCCGGCTACACCTTC
>TRBJ2-1|TRBD2|TRBV20-1|NA
CSAPGLAGGLSSYNEQFF
TGCAGTGCCCCAGGACTAGCGGGAGGCTTAAGCTCCTACAATGAGCAGTTCTTC
>TRBJ1-5|NA|TRBV19|NA
CASSTPGQGPQHF
TGTGCCAGTAGTACCCCCGGGCAGGGACCCCAGCATTTT
>TRBJ1-4|NA|TRBV6-2/TRBV6-3|many
CASSRMGEAEKLFF
TGTGCCAGCTCTAGAATGGGGGAGGCTGAAAAACTGTTTTTT
>TRBJ2-5|NA|TRBV20-1|NA
CSARGGPSETQYF
TGCAGTGCTAGGGGGGGGCCCTCAGAGACCCAGTACTTC
>TRBJ2-5|TRBD1|TRBV29-1|NA
CSVESGRGRKETQYF
TGCAGCGTTGAAAGCGGCAGGGGGCGCAAGGAGACCCAGTACTTC
>TRBJ1-2|TRBD1|TRBV7-8|many
CASSMTGGYGYTF
TGTGCCAGCAGCATGACAGGGGGCTATGGCTACACCTTC
>TRBJ2-7|TRBD2|TRBV3-1|many
CASSLLAGGPYEQYF
TGTGCCAGCAGCCTCCTAGCGGGGGGGCCTTACGAGCAGTACTTC
>TRBJ1-3|TRBD1|TRBV7-8|few
CASSLEDRGGNTIYF
TGTGCCAGCAGCTTAGAGGACAGGGGAGGAAACACCATATATTTT
>TRBJ2-3|NA|TRBV4-1|NA
CASSQVARGDTQYF
TGCGCCAGCAGCCAAGTGGCCAGGGGAGATACGCAGTATTTT
>TRBJ2-6|NA|TRBV20-1|NA
CSARDYSGANVLTF
TGCAGTGCTAGGGACTACTCTGGGGCCAACGTCCTGACTTTC
>TRBJ1-5|TRBD1|TRBV19|NA
CASTTTTGVVSAQHF
TGTGCCAGTACCACTACTACAGGGGTGGTTTCGGCCCAGCATTTT